These 7 T cell receptor beta chains were all obtained from the same sample, sequenced in a study of TIL therapy for anti-PD-1-resistant metastatic lung cancer. Time point described: pre-treatment sample, taken before nivolumab and TIL therapy. This was the immunoSEQ v3 assay. The assay was immunoSEQ multiplex PCR, and TCRdb's table has in-frame clones only and misses some. The repertoire includes about 60,000 clones, over 75% of them detected once, and just over 2.5% sits in the top ten. Specimen: blood, collected at baseline. The receptors were gathered from a person aged 25 to 85 with non-small cell lung cancer.

The rearrangement joins TRBV5-6 to TRBJ1-4, with unresolved D. The V end lost 2 bases, the J end lost 3 bases, and 11 bases lay between the germline ends. This CDR3 region has 15 residues. Germline loops: CDR1 SGHDT, CDR2 YYEEEE. The chain's CDR3 is CASSFRVGSNEKLFF. CDR3 in DNA: TGTGCCAGCAGCTTTCGGGTCGGGTCTAATGAAAAACTGTTTTTT.

This sequence joins TRBV5-1 and TRBJ2-1; D is ambiguous. Looked up from germline, CDR1 is SGHRS and CDR2 is YFSETQ. The CDR3 is made up of 11 amino acids. V was clipped by 0 bases and J by 10 bases, with 5 bases between them. For the CDR3, the DNA is TGCGCCAGCAGCTTGGTCGGGGAGCAGTTCTTC. It yields the protein CASSLVGEQFF. The whole variable domain, remainder taken from reference TRBV5-1 and TRBJ2-1, is KAGVTQTPRYLIKTRGQQVTLSCSPISGHRSVSWYQQTPGQGLQFLFEYFSETQRNKGNFPGRFSGRQFSNSRSEMNVSTLELGDSALYLCASSLVGEQFFGPGTRLTVL.

The rearrangement joins TRBV29-1 to TRBJ2-3, with 8 positions matching TRBD2. The V gene end was trimmed by 2 bases and the J gene end by 3 bases; junction bases not matched to a gene: 7. Germline CDR1 and CDR2: SQVTM and ANQGSEA. The CDR3 is made up of 15 amino acids. The CDR3: CSVEFREGFTDTQYF. Here the CDR3 DNA reads TGCAGCGTTGAATTCCGGGAGGGCTTTACAGATACGCAGTATTTT.

A few counts support this clone. This chain links TRBV2 with TRBJ1-4; D not resolved. The length of the CDR3 is 14 residues. CDR1 and CDR2 (germline): SNHLY, FYNNEI. Trimming cost V 2 bases and J 1 base, with 5 bases left between them. CDR3 in DNA: TGTGCCAGCAGTGAACGGTTAACTAATGAAAAACTGTTTTTT. Translating it yields CASSERLTNEKLFF. Combining the CDR3 with reference TRBV2 and TRBJ1-4 gives the whole variable domain EPEVTQTPSHQVTQMGQEVILRCVPISNHLYFYWYRQILGQKVEFLVSFYNNEISEKSEIFDDQFSVERPDGSNFTLKIRSTKLEDSAMYFCASSERLTNEKLFFGSGTQLSVL.

V gene TRBV14 combines with J gene TRBJ2-6, with D maybe TRBD1 (5 bases). The V end was cut by 5 bases, the J end by 1 base, with 9 bases between. The CDR3 runs 15 residues. Germline CDR1 and CDR2: SGHDN and FVKESK. For the CDR3, the DNA is TGTGCCAGCAGCACCCAGGGTTCTGGGGCCAACGTCCTGACTTTC. This sequence encodes CASSTQGSGANVLTF. The full variable domain, rest sourced from reference TRBV14 and TRBJ2-6, is EAGVTQFPSHSVIEKGQTVTLRCDPISGHDNLYWYRRVMGKEIKFLLHFVKESKQDESGMPNNRFLAERTGGTYSTLKVQPAELEDSGVYFCASSTQGSGANVLTFGAGSRLTVL.

J is TRBJ2-1 and V is TRBV28; 12 bases fit TRBD2. V was pared by 1 base and J by 9 bases, with 7 bases of the junction left unmatched. The germline gives CDR1 MDHEN, CDR2 SYDVKM. The CDR3 length is 16 residues. CDR3 sequence reads: CASSLLGLAGWGEQFF. CDR3 in DNA: TGTGCCAGCAGTTTATTAGGACTAGCGGGATGGGGTGAGCAGTTCTTC. Combining the CDR3 with reference TRBV28 and TRBJ2-1 gives the whole variable domain DVKVTQSSRYLVKRTGEKVFLECVQDMDHENMFWYRQDPGLGLRLIYFSYDVKMKEKGDIPEGYSVSREKKERFSLILESASTNQTSMYLCASSLLGLAGWGEQFFGPGTRLTVL.

This rearrangement joins TRBV20-1 to TRBJ1-1, with no clear D. The length of the CDR3 is 11 residues. Germline CDR1 DFQATT, CDR2 SNEGSKA (reference sequence). The V gene lost 5 bases and the J gene lost 3 bases, with 7 bases spanning the gap. CDR3 DNA: TGCAGTGCTGTACCGTACACTGAAGCTTTCTTT. This encodes CSAVPYTEAFF.